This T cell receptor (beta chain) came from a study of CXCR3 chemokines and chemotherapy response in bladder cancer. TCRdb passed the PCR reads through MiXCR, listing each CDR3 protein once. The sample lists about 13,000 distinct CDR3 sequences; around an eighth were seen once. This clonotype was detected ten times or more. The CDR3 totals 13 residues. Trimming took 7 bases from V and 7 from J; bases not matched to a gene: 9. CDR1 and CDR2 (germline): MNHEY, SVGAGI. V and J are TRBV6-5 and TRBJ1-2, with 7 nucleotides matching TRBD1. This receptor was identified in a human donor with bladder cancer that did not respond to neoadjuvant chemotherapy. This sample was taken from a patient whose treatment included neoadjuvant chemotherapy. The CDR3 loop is CASTGTGDFGYTF. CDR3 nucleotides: TGTGCCAGCACGGGCACAGGGGATTTTGGCTACACCTTC.